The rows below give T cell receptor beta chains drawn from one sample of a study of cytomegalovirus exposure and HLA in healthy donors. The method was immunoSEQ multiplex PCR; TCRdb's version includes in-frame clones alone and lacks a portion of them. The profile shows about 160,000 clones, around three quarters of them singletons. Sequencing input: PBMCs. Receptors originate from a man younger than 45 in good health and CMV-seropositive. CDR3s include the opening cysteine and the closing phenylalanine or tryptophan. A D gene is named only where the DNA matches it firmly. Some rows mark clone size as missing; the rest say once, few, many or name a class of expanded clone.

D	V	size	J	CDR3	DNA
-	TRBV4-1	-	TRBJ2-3	CATRGGLSGTDTQYF	TGCGCCACCCGAGGAGGACTCTCGGGCACAGATACGCAGTATTTT
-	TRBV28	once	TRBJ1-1	CASSFPGRPHEAFF	TGTGCCAGCAGTTTCCCTGGCAGGCCGCATGAAGCTTTCTTT
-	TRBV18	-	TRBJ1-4	CASSPGHTGLFGKLFF	TGTGCCAGCTCACCGGGCCACACCGGACTCTTTGGAAAACTGTTTTTT
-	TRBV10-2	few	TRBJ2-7	CASSDLSVAYEQYF	TGCGCCAGCAGTGATCTTTCAGTTGCCTACGAGCAGTACTTC
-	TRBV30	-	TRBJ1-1	CAWSPTGVSAEAFF	TGTGCCTGGAGCCCAACGGGGGTCTCCGCTGAAGCTTTCTTT
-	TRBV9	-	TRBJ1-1	CASSVGGRTEAFF	TGTGCCAGCAGCGTAGGCGGCCGGACTGAAGCTTTCTTT
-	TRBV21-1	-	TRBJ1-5	CASLRTAQHF	TGTGCCAGCCTCAGGACTGCCCAGCATTTT
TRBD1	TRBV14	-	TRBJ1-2	CASSQDWAGGGYTF	TGTGCCAGCAGCCAAGATTGGGCAGGGGGAGGCTACACCTTC
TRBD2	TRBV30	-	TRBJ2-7	CAWSGLAGAYEQYF	TGTGCCTGGAGTGGCCTAGCGGGGGCATACGAGCAGTACTTC
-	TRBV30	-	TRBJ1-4	CAWGRQGEKLFF	TGTGCCTGGGGTCGTCAGGGAGAAAAACTGTTTTTT
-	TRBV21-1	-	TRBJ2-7	CASSPGRAGAREQYF	TGTGCCAGCAGCCCAGGGAGAGCGGGGGCGCGCGAGCAGTACTTC
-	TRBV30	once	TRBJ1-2	CAWSVMGLYGYTF	TGTGCCTGGAGTGTAATGGGCCTCTATGGCTACACCTTC
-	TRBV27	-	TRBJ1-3	CASSLSISPGGSSGNTIYF	TGTGCCAGCAGTTTATCGATCTCCCCGGGCGGGAGCTCTGGAAACACCATATATTTT
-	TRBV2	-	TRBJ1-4	CASSREFATNEKLFF	TGTGCCAGCAGTCGCGAGTTTGCAACTAATGAAAAACTGTTTTTT
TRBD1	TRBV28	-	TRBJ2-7	CASSLVWQGAGYEQYF	TGTGCCAGCAGTTTGGTTTGGCAGGGGGCCGGTTACGAGCAGTACTTC
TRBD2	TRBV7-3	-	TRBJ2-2	CASSSSGGEFTGELFF	TGTGCCAGCAGCTCGAGCGGGGGGGAGTTCACCGGGGAGCTGTTTTTT
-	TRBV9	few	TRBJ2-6	CASSVGGGSGANVLTF	TGTGCCAGCAGCGTAGGTGGAGGCTCTGGGGCCAACGTCCTGACTTTC
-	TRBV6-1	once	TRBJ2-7	CASSKGLSYEQYF	TGTGCCAGCAGTAAAGGGCTTTCCTACGAGCAGTACTTC
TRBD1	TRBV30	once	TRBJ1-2	CAWSLGTVGYTF	TGTGCCTGGAGCCTCGGGACAGTCGGCTACACCTTC
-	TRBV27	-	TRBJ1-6	CASSLENSPLHF	TGTGCCAGCAGTTTGGAGAATTCACCCCTCCACTTT
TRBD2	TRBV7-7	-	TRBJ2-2	CASSSLAGFDTGELFF	TGTGCCAGCAGCTCCTTAGCGGGGTTTGACACCGGGGAGCTGTTTTTT
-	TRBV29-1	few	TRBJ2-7	CSVESAGKKQYF	TGCAGCGTTGAATCGGCAGGGAAAAAACAGTACTTC
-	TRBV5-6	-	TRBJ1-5	CASSLDRSPQPQHF	TGTGCCAGCAGCTTGGATCGGTCTCCTCAGCCCCAGCATTTT
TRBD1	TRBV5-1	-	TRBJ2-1	CASSTWTGSYNEQFF	TGCGCCAGCAGCACCTGGACAGGGTCCTACAATGAGCAGTTCTTC
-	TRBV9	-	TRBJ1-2	CASSVGGGADYGYTF	TGTGCCAGCAGCGTAGGAGGGGGGGCGGACTATGGCTACACCTTC
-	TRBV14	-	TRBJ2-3	CASSQAPITQYF	TGTGCCAGCAGCCAAGCCCCTATTACGCAGTATTTT
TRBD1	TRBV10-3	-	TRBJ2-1	CAISAVRDRAYNEQFF	TGTGCCATCAGTGCTGTCCGGGACAGGGCTTACAATGAGCAGTTCTTC
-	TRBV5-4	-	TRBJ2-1	CASSLRGPSYNEQFF	TGTGCCAGCAGCTTGCGGGGTCCTTCCTACAATGAGCAGTTCTTC
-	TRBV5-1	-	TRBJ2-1	CASRIDRSPNEQFF	TGCGCCAGCAGAATAGACAGGTCCCCCAATGAGCAGTTCTTC
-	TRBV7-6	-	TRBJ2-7	CASSLGASSYEQYF	TGTGCCAGCAGCTTGGGGGCCAGCTCCTACGAGCAGTACTTC
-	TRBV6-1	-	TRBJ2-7	CASSWTSDYEQYF	TGTGCCAGCAGTTGGACATCTGACTACGAGCAGTACTTC
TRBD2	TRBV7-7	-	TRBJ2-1	CASSLASGGDEQFF	TGTGCCAGCAGCTTAGCTAGCGGGGGGGATGAGCAGTTCTTC
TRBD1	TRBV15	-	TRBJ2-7	CATGRATGAEQYF	TGTGCCACCGGCAGAGCTACAGGGGCCGAGCAGTACTTC
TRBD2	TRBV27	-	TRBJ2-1	CASSSGLAGYNEQFF	TGTGCCAGCAGTTCGGGACTAGCGGGGTACAATGAGCAGTTCTTC
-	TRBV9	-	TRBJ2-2	CASSENRNEANTGELFF	TGTGCCAGCAGCGAGAACCGGAACGAGGCGAACACCGGGGAGCTGTTTTTT
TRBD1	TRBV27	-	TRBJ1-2	CASSAEDRSRSSYGYTF	TGTGCCAGCAGTGCAGAGGACAGGTCTCGTAGTAGCTATGGCTACACCTTC
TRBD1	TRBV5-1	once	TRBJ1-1	CASSPGTGGPNTEAFF	TGCGCCAGCAGCCCCGGGACAGGGGGCCCGAACACTGAAGCTTTCTTT
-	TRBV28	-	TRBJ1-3	CASSFVTASGNTIYF	TGTGCCAGCAGTTTTGTTACAGCCTCTGGAAACACCATATATTTT
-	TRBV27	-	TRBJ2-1	CASGWTLYNEQFF	TGTGCCAGCGGGTGGACACTTTACAATGAGCAGTTCTTC
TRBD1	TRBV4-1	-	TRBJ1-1	CASSQDRPRTGVGTEAFF	TGCGCCAGCAGCCAAGATAGGCCCAGGACAGGGGTGGGCACTGAAGCTTTCTTT